The TCR beta chain described here comes from a study of T cells in Graves' hyperthyroidism and ophthalmopathy. Study results and caveats: The model predicted ophthalmopathy a median around 6 months before onset. In blood, most of the thyroid clonotypes expanded above 0.001 were also present.

Those patients with uncontrolled infection, other autoimmune disease, pregnancy or lactation were excluded. Many counts were recorded for this clonotype. Its matching antigen is unknown. J gave up 5 bases and V 3 bases, and 12 bases lay outside the gene matches. From germline, CDR1 is DFQATT and CDR2 SNEGSKA (reference sequence). CDR3 size: 15 residues. Using RNA transcripts as the source, TCR beta CDR3 regions were amplified. The HTBI primer set was used in a first-round RT-PCR of the TCR CDR3. TCRdb reprocessed the multiplex PCR reads via MiXCR and lists one record per CDR3 protein. The sample consists of around 570,000 distinct CDR3 sequences, just under 20% of them appearing once.

V is TRBV20-1 and J is TRBJ2-5; TRBD2 matches at 7 bases. Sequenced: blood. The receptor comes from a man aged 35 to 55 with Graves' ophthalmopathy. CDR3 sequence: CSASGSSGLYETQYF. The CDR3 DNA follows: TGCAGTGCTAGCGGGTCTAGCGGTCTGTATGAGACCCAGTACTTC.